These T cell receptor beta chains were read from a single sample in a study of TIL therapy for anti-PD-1-resistant metastatic lung cancer. Here immunoSEQ multiplex PCR was the method, and the copy in TCRdb shows in-frame clones only, minus some. This sample yields 20,000 or so clones, of which about 83% are seen a single time; 2% to 2.5% belongs to the top ten. Sequences were derived from blood, sampled at baseline. All receptors derive from a person between 25 and 79 years old with non-small cell lung cancer. Both conserved end residues are trimmed from each CDR3. The order of the fields is V gene, CDR3 length, CDR3 protein.

>TRBV12-5|10
ASGFGFTEAF
>TRBV2|14
ASSLGPTSGANVLT
>TRBV10-3|12
AISASGGNNEQF
>TRBV28|12
ASRPTGVYYGYT
>TRBV29-1|13
SVEGGSRDPYEQY
>TRBV7-2|12
ASSLAGGPDEQY
>TRBV7-2|11
ASSRQGDTEAF
>TRBV6-5|12
ASSYSGRGDTIY
>TRBV19|11
AGSIKGNTEAF
>TRBV30|12
AWTTAGSKNIQY
>TRBV6-5|13
ASSYRTSDYNEQF
>TRBV4-3|15
ASSQDTTALSTGELF
>TRBV5-6|9
ASSLRNEAF
>TRBV7-3|14
ASSLNPGTAGNTIY
>TRBV4-1|12
ASSGDLTNYGYT
>TRBV5-4|12
ASSFTGGDYGYT
>TRBV7-3|13
ASSSQGLAGDEQY
>TRBV7-9|13
ASSISLQGGGEQY
>TRBV9|12
ASSGGGEGNTIY